These T cell receptor beta chains were read from a single sample in a study of T cell responses to AZD1222 COVID-19 vaccine. Libraries were prepared by immunoSEQ multiplex PCR; TCRdb keeps only in-frame clonotypes and omits some of them. Seen here are about 160,000 clones, roughly 90% observed once, and the top ten hold roughly 4%. The source material was peripheral blood, sampled 28 days after the second AZD1222 dose. These receptors were obtained from an adult who received the AZD1222 COVID-19 vaccine. The CDR3 runs from the conserved cysteine through the conserved F or W. A D gene is named only where the DNA matches it firmly. Only part of the rows carry a size: once, few, many, or a class if the clone is expanded.

TRBJ1-4 . TRBV4-1 15 . TGCGCCAGCAGCCAGGTTACCCCAACTAATGAAAAACTGTTTTTT CASSQVTPTNEKLFF
TRBJ1-3 . TRBV7-2 15 . TGTGCCAGCAGCTTCCTCGCGGGGCGCGGAAACACCATATATTTT CASSFLAGRGNTIYF
TRBJ1-1 . TRBV5-6 16 . TGTGCCAGCAGCTTGAGGGTGGGGCTGGGGAGCACTGAAGCTTTCTTT CASSLRVGLGSTEAFF
TRBJ1-6 . TRBV10-3 14 . TGTGCCATCAGAATAGGGGGAGAGGATTCACCCCTCCACTTT CAIRIGGEDSPLHF
TRBJ2-5 . TRBV12-5 15 . TGTGCTAGTGGACTTGGACTCTTAGGCCAAGAGACCCAGTACTTC CASGLGLLGQETQYF
TRBJ2-1 TRBD2 TRBV7-2 14 few TGTGCCAGCAGCCTGACTAGCGGGGGTGGAGAGCAGTTCTTC CASSLTSGGGEQFF
TRBJ2-3 . TRBV5-1 15 . TGCGCCAGCAGCCAAGGGGACCCAAGGACAGATACGCAGTATTTT CASSQGDPRTDTQYF
TRBJ2-1 TRBD2 TRBV11-3 14 . TGTGCCAGCAGCTATCGGGGGGCCTACAATGAGCAGTTCTTC CASSYRGAYNEQFF
TRBJ2-5 TRBD1 TRBV27 13 . TGTGCCAGCAGTCGGACAGGAATCGAGACCCAGTACTTC CASSRTGIETQYF
TRBJ1-6 . TRBV11-2 15 . TGTGCCAGCAGCTTAGCAGGGGACTATAATTCACCCCTCCACTTT CASSLAGDYNSPLHF
TRBJ1-1 . TRBV6-2/TRBV6-3 14 few TGTGCCAGCAGCCCCGTGGGGGGACACACTGAAGCTTTCTTT CASSPVGGHTEAFF
TRBJ2-5 TRBD1 TRBV4-2 19 . TGTGCCAGCAGCCAAGACGTAAGGCTAACGGGACAGGGTCGGGGGACCCAGTACTTC CASSQDVRLTGQGRGTQYF
TRBJ1-2 . TRBV27 16 once TGTGCCAGCAGTTTGGGCCCTCAAAATCGGCGCTATGGCTACACCTTC CASSLGPQNRRYGYTF
TRBJ1-1 . TRBV7-2 14 once TGTGCCAGCAGCCAGATCCTTTTTGGTTCTGAAGCTTTCTTT CASSQILFGSEAFF
TRBJ2-7 . TRBV6-5 14 . TGTGCCAGCAGTTACTCGAAACAGCACTACGAGCAGTACTTC CASSYSKQHYEQYF
TRBJ2-5 . TRBV19 15 . TGTGTCCTAAACGGGGTGGCGGGGCAACAAGAGACCCAGTACTTC CVLNGVAGQQETQYF
TRBJ1-2 . TRBV18 12 . TGTGCCAGCTCACTCGCCGGACAGGGCTACACCTTC CASSLAGQGYTF
TRBJ1-1 . TRBV11-2 14 . TGTGCCAGCAGCTTAGCAGGAGGAAAAGGTGGAGCTTTCTTT CASSLAGGKGGAFF
TRBJ2-1 TRBD2 TRBV10-1 15 many TGCGCCAGCAGTGGTATAGCGGGGCGGTACAATGAGCAGTTCTTC CASSGIAGRYNEQFF
TRBJ1-1 . TRBV9 14 . TGTGCCAGCAGCCCTTCGACAGGAGGCACTGAAGCTTTCTTT CASSPSTGGTEAFF
TRBJ1-1 TRBD1 TRBV27 14 . TGTGCCAGCAGACCCACAGGGGAGAACACTGAAGCTTTCTTT CASRPTGENTEAFF
TRBJ2-1 . TRBV11-2 13 . TGTGCCAGCAGCTTAGATAGAGGCAATGAGCAGTTCTTC CASSLDRGNEQFF
TRBJ1-1 . TRBV5-4 14 . TGTGCCAGCAGCTTGTATGGGGTGAACACTGAAGCTTTCTTT CASSLYGVNTEAFF
TRBJ2-5 . TRBV5-6 13 . TGTGCCAGCAGCTCAGGGGTCTTCGAGACCCAGTACTTC CASSSGVFETQYF
TRBJ1-1 . TRBV11-3 13 once TGTGCCAGCAGCTTAGGAGCGTACACTGAAGCTTTCTTT CASSLGAYTEAFF
TRBJ1-2 TRBD1 TRBV9 12 . TGTGCCAGCAGTAACAGGGGTGAAGGCTACACCTTC CASSNRGEGYTF
TRBJ1-3 . TRBV18 16 . TGTGCCAGCTCACCAACCCAGGGGCTCCCTGGAAACACCATATATTTT CASSPTQGLPGNTIYF
TRBJ2-5 TRBD2 TRBV30 16 . TGTGCCTGGAGTGTGGGACTAGCGGGGGGAGGAGAGACCCAGTACTTC CAWSVGLAGGGETQYF
TRBJ1-2 . TRBV21-1 15 . TGTGCCAGCACCACCTGGGTCGGTGCTAACTATGGCTACACCTTC CASTTWVGANYGYTF
TRBJ2-1 . TRBV5-4 12 few TGTGCCAGCAGTACCGACTACAATGAGCAGTTCTTC CASSTDYNEQFF
TRBJ1-2 TRBD1 TRBV7-9 16 . TGTGCCAGCAGCTCCGGGACAGGGGGCACCGGGTATGGCTACACCTTC CASSSGTGGTGYGYTF
TRBJ1-1 TRBD1 TRBV6-2/TRBV6-3 15 . TGTGCCAGCAGTTATCCGGGACAGGGGAACACTGAAGCTTTCTTT CASSYPGQGNTEAFF
TRBJ1-2 . TRBV30 10 once TGTGCCTGTCATGGCTATGGCTACACCTTC CACHGYGYTF
TRBJ1-1 . TRBV19 14 . TGTGCCAGTAGTACACGGAGCCTGAACACTGAAGCTTTCTTT CASSTRSLNTEAFF
TRBJ1-1 TRBD1 TRBV5-1 15 . TGCGCCAGCAGCTATACGACAGGGAGGAACACTGAAGCTTTCTTT CASSYTTGRNTEAFF
TRBJ1-2 . TRBV28 14 once TGTGCCAGCAGCCCTTTTCGTGCTTTCGACGGCTACACCTTC CASSPFRAFDGYTF
TRBJ1-5 TRBD1 TRBV18 14 . TGTGCCAGCTCGCCTGGACAGGGCGGCCAGCCCCAGCATTTT CASSPGQGGQPQHF
TRBJ1-6 . TRBV3-1/TRBV3-2 13 many TGTGCCAGCAGCCAAGCGAGGGATTCACCCCTCCACTTT CASSQARDSPLHF
TRBJ2-7 . TRBV5-4 13 few TGTGCCAGCAGCGCGAAACAGGGATACGAGCAGTACTTC CASSAKQGYEQYF
TRBJ1-1 . TRBV3-1/TRBV3-2 14 . TGTGCCAGCAGCCAAGCGGAGGGTGCCTGGGGGGCTTTCTTT CASSQAEGAWGAFF
TRBJ1-1 . TRBV29-1 13 . TGCAGCGTTCGAGACGGTTTGAACACTGAAGCTTTCTTT CSVRDGLNTEAFF
TRBJ1-4 . TRBV6-5 15 . TGTGCCAGCAGTTACCTTGGGGGTTTCGGTGAAAAACTGTTTTTT CASSYLGGFGEKLFF
TRBJ2-5 . TRBV15 13 . TGTGCCACCAGTCCCAGGATCCAAGAGACCCAGTACTTC CATSPRIQETQYF
TRBJ1-1 . TRBV11-2 12 . TGTGCCAGCCCCCGGGCTTCCCCGTGGGCTTTCTTT CASPRASPWAFF
TRBJ2-4 . TRBV7-2 14 . TGTGCCAGCAGCTTGCGAGGGGAATTAAACATTCAGTACTTC CASSLRGELNIQYF
TRBJ1-2 . TRBV7-9 15 . TGTGCCAGCAGCTTAGTAATAGGGGCTAACTATGGCTACACCTTC CASSLVIGANYGYTF
TRBJ2-3 . TRBV19 15 . TGTGCCAGTAGTATAAGCGGATCGCCTGCTGATACGCAGTATTTT CASSISGSPADTQYF
TRBJ2-1 . TRBV4-2 15 . TGTGCCAGCAGCCAAGGGACGGAGCCTTACAATGAGCAGTTCTTC CASSQGTEPYNEQFF
TRBJ1-6 TRBD1 TRBV2 15 . TGTGCCAGCAGTGGACAGGGTCTGGGTAATTCACCCCTCCACTTT CASSGQGLGNSPLHF
TRBJ1-2 TRBD1 TRBV6-2/TRBV6-3 16 . TGTGCCAGCAGTCGCAGGACAGGGCTGGAGATCTATGGCTACACCTTC CASSRRTGLEIYGYTF
TRBJ1-6 . TRBV2 14 . TGTGCCAGCAGTGAGGCGGGGGACAATTCACCCCTCCACTTT CASSEAGDNSPLHF
TRBJ2-7 TRBD2 TRBV19 15 once TGTGCCAGTAGTATAGCGCTAGCGGACTCCTACGAGCAGTACTTC CASSIALADSYEQYF
TRBJ1-1 . TRBV4-2 14 . TGTGCCAGCAGCCTCGCTTACAGGAACACTGAAGCTTTCTTT CASSLAYRNTEAFF
TRBJ1-4 . TRBV11-2 14 once TGTGCCAGCAGCTTAGGGCAGGGTAGTGAAAAACTGTTTTTT CASSLGQGSEKLFF